This TCR beta chain was recorded in a study of cytomegalovirus exposure and HLA in healthy donors. Study-level information: Counted in an early data release were 65 million to 100 million unique TCRs from HLA-typed donors. Study-wide results and caveats: Most likely, a cluster of highly shared sequence variants arose as a sequencing artifact.

The PCR had 60 Vbeta and 13 Jbeta primers. Method: immunoSEQ multiplex PCR; TCRdb's copy keeps in-frame clones and lacks some. The sample has approximately 110,000 clones; 65% to 75% are singletons. From germline, CDR1 is DFQATT and CDR2 SNEGSKA (reference sequence). This CDR3 has 11 residues. Between the trimmed V and J ends, which lost 4 bases and 1 base, there was a span of 4 bases. About this clone: Its target is unknown.

Donors in the study were healthy people who gave bone marrow. This rearrangement joins TRBV20-1 to TRBJ2-5; D gene unclear. Sequencing used PBMCs. This clonotype was obtained from a man aged 40-55 years in good health and CMV-seropositive. The CDR3 DNA follows: TGCAGTGCTACACTCCAAGAGACCCAGTACTTC. Protein product: CSATLQETQYF.